This T cell receptor beta chain was retrieved from a study of blood T cells in healthy people across ages. The donors, aged about 6 to 90, were healthy Caucasians from Russia. A second about 6 to 11 cycle PCR used barcoded and J-beta primers. TCRdb redid the calling of the 5' RACE reads with MiXCR, one entry per CDR3 protein. The sample gives almost 800,000 distinct CDR3 sequences, nearly 60% of which show up once; approximately 21% is in the top ten. Per germline, CDR1 DFQATT and CDR2 SNEGSKA (reference sequence). This CDR3 spans 13 amino acids. V was clipped by 6 bases and J by 6 bases; unmatched bases: 6.

The source of this sequence is a man aged 30-40 years in good health. The chain uses TRBV20-1 and TRBJ2-1; the match to TRBD2 covers 9 bases. The source material was blood. The CDR3 coding sequence is TGCAGTGCCATAGCGGGAGAGGGCAATGAGCAGTTCTTC. This sequence encodes CSAIAGEGNEQFF.